Detailed here is one T cell receptor beta chain. This clone has more than one count but fewer than ten. This clone's antigen is unknown. Per-nucleotide qualities are absent, and no much larger clonotype sits a single base away. These data originate in a study of blood T cell repertoires in COVID-19 (TCRdb year 2020). About the study as a whole: Samples covering the acute and convalescent phases of COVID-19 were provided by collaborators in the United States, Italy and Spain. The material from the prospective study consisted of cDNA or gDNA derived from T cells, B-cell-depleted T cells, or PBMCs. The dataset comprised deeply sampled blood TCRbeta repertoires from subjects exposed to, actively infected with, or recovered from COVID-19. A freely available public database, intended as a resource for researchers studying the immune response to SARS-CoV-2, is where the repertoires were released. The samples were drawn from the first 160 participants of the ongoing ImmuneRACE study and from 1,254 subjects provided by 6 global collaborators. Sample metadata almost always included a de-identified subject ID, COVID-19 status, age in years and sex. Where available, HLA class I and class II types were obtained from metadata supplied by the sample provider rather than from assay-based typing.

General findings and caveats noted by the study authors: The amount of clinical and demographic metadata varied by source and participant and was provided uncurated.

The CDR3 numbers 14 residues from cysteine through phenylalanine. Just CDR3 DNA is preserved here, 42 bases in frame from base 1. The CDR1 and CDR2 encoded by the germline V gene are SNHLY and FYNNEI. Trimmed from V: 9 bases; trimmed from J: 9 bases; junction bases lacking a gene match: 12. TCRbeta CDR3 regions were amplified from genomic DNA using the immunoSEQ Assay, a bias-controlled multiplex PCR. As for the authors' bioinformatics: The number of nucleated cells in each sample was estimated from the amplification of reference gene primers within the assay. To quantify the absolute abundance of each unique TCRbeta CDR3 rearrangement, sequence reads were collapsed and filtered. Productive Simpson clonality was computed per sample as the square root of Simpson's diversity index over productive rearrangements. TCRdb obtained this table from immuneACCESS and retained in-frame rearrangements with V and J assigned. These tables miss some clones; where compared with another copy, unresolved V genes account for less than half of the shortfall, and the remainder is unexplained. D and trimming were read from the DNA, whereas the V and J calls and clone size are those reported in that table. The sample table records about 280,000 clones; approximately 85% of these occur just once. The ten largest clonotypes hold 9.4% of the sample.

Whole blood was collected in K2EDTA tubes by collaborating institutions according to the institutions' own protocols. For TCRbeta analysis, collaborators shipped samples in one of three forms: frozen whole blood, isolated PBMCs, or DNA extracted from either of those sample types. The sequencing sample was made of peripheral blood. Recombination joined TRBV2 with TRBJ2-1; 9 of the junction bases match TRBD2. This sequence was found in a man between 18 and 35 years old with active or convalescent COVID-19. The DNA is TGTGCCAGGGGCTTGATAGCGGGGGCGGGTGAGCAGTTCTTC. This is translated as CARGLIAGAGEQFF. The CDR3 plus the reference TRBV2 and TRBJ2-1 genes for the other parts give the full variable domain: EPEVTQTPSHQVTQMGQEVILRCVPISNHLYFYWYRQILGQKVEFLVSFYNNEISEKSEIFDDQFSVERPDGSNFTLKIRSTKLEDSAMYFCARGLIAGAGEQFFGPGTRLTVL.